The 22 T cell receptor beta chains in this list originate from one sample, sequenced in a study of sequential checkpoint blockade in melanoma. The treatment was: randomized to nivolumab then ipilimumab (arm A) or the reverse (arm B). Measured with immunoSEQ multiplex PCR; TCRdb has only the in-frame clones, and not every one. Here the sample spans some 26,000 clones, 60% to 80% being singletons. The sequencing here drew on CD8+ T cells sorted from blood (inferred from file names), taken from a patient given nivolumab and ipilimumab in sequence. The receptors were gathered from a human donor with melanoma.

V is TRBV10-3 and J is TRBJ2-1; TRBD2 matches at 12 bases. The V gene's germline CDR1 is ENHRY and CDR2 SYGVKD. This CDR3 comprises 14 residues. V shed 5 bases and J 4 bases; nucleotides not matched to a gene: 0. The CDR3 sequence: CAISLAGGYNEQFF. The DNA for the CDR3 is TGTGCCATCAGTCTAGCGGGAGGGTACAATGAGCAGTTCTTC.

The rearrangement links TRBV9 to TRBJ2-1, with unresolved D. The germline V and J ends were trimmed by 4 bases and 0 bases, with 11 bases remaining between them. Germline-derived CDR1 and CDR2 are SGDLS and YYNGEE. CDR3 length: 15 residues. CDR3 in amino acids: CASSPAPSSYNEQFF. CDR3 DNA sequence: TGTGCCAGCAGCCCTGCCCCTAGCTCCTACAATGAGCAGTTCTTC.

J is TRBJ1-1 and V is TRBV30; D uncertain. The CDR3 consists of 16 residues. Germline assignment: CDR1 GTSNPN and CDR2 SVGIG (reference sequence). Deletions cut 4 bases from V and 4 bases from J, with 22 bases between. The CDR3 sequence is CAWKPGAASRGTEAFF. The CDR3 region has the DNA TGTGCCTGGAAACCCGGAGCCGCCTCTCGGGGCACTGAAGCTTTCTTT.

V usage is TRBV7-3 and J usage is TRBJ2-3; no definite D call. The CDR3 runs to 12 residues. With 2 bases removed from V and 4 bases from J, the gap between germline ends came to 4 bases. Germline V lookup: CDR1 SGHTA, CDR2 FQGTGA. The CDR3 DNA is TGTGCCAGCAGCTTAGAGCCAGATACGCAGTATTTT. Protein product: CASSLEPDTQYF.

The chain recombines TRBV7-9 with TRBJ1-2; tentative D call: TRBD1 (5 bases). The CDR3 is made up of 15 amino acids. Germline loops: CDR1 SEHNR, CDR2 FQNEAQ (reference sequence). Between the trimmed V and J ends, which lost 4 bases and 2 bases, there was a span of 14 bases. The CDR3 nucleotides are TGTGCCAGCAGCTCCGGTCGGAGACAGAACTATGGCTACACCTTC. This translates into CASSSGRRQNYGYTF.

This clone is a singleton in its sample. The chain combines TRBV5-4 with TRBJ2-1; maybe TRBD1 (5 bases). The CDR3 runs to 13 residues. CDR1 is SGHNT and CDR2 is YYREEE in the germline V gene (reference sequence). Trimming cost V 1 base and J 9 bases, with 11 bases left between them. This chain's CDR3 is CASSLSSTGEQFF. CDR3 sequence (DNA): TGTGCCAGCAGCTTGAGCAGCACAGGTGAGCAGTTCTTC.

The chain links TRBV27 to TRBJ2-7; D ambiguous. Germline V gene data show CDR1 as MNHEY and CDR2 as SMNVEV (reference sequence). V was trimmed by 0 bases and J by 5 bases, leaving 14 bases between them. The CDR3 length is 15 residues. CDR3 residues: CASSLSMGSGDEQYF. The DNA for the CDR3 is TGTGCCAGCAGTTTATCGATGGGCTCAGGCGACGAGCAGTACTTC.

This clone was picked up one time. V is TRBV11-2 and J is TRBJ2-7; 10 positions match TRBD2. Trimming removed 2 bases from V and 2 bases from J; junction bases left unmatched: 3. The germline V gene has CDR1 SGHAT and CDR2 FQNNGV. This CDR3 is 15 amino acids long. Here the CDR3 DNA reads TGTGCCAGCAGCTTAACTAGCGGGACACCCTACGAGCAGTACTTC. Translation: CASSLTSGTPYEQYF.

The CDR3 sequence: CASSLSSAYEQYF. The CDR3 DNA is TGTGCCAGCAGCTTAAGTTCAGCCTACGAGCAGTACTTC. The rearrangement joins TRBV7-9 to TRBJ2-7, with D uncertain. The CDR3 length is 13 residues. Trimming shortened V by 2 bases and J by 2 bases, and 7 bases separated the two germline ends. The germline gives CDR1 SEHNR, CDR2 FQNEAQ (reference sequence). The variable domain in full, with the rest retrieved from reference TRBV7-9 and TRBJ2-7, is DTGVSQNPRHKITKRGQNVTFRCDPISEHNRLYWYRQTLGQGPEFLTYFQNEAQLEKSRLLSDRFSAERPKGSFSTLEIQRTEQGDSAMYLCASSLSSAYEQYFGPGTRLTVT.

V usage is TRBV7-9 and J usage is TRBJ1-4; D unresolved. Between the trimmed V and J ends, which lost 4 bases and 1 base, there was a span of 13 bases. The CDR3 covers 16 residues. Germline-derived CDR1 and CDR2 are SEHNR and FQNEAQ (reference sequence). CDR3 nucleotides: TGTGCCAGCAGCTCAAAATGGACTGTAACTAATGAAAAACTGTTTTTT. Its protein is CASSSKWTVTNEKLFF.

The rearrangement links TRBV7-2 to TRBJ2-5; TRBD2 is a possible D gene (6 bases). CDR1 is SGHTA, CDR2 FQGNSA, per germline. There are 14 residues in the CDR3. Trimming cost V 5 bases and J 4 bases, with 14 bases left between them. The CDR3 DNA is TGTGCCAGCAGCAGAGGGGCGGGAACAGAGACCCAGTACTTC. Its protein product is CASSRGAGTETQYF.

This clone has just a few counts. The V and J genes are TRBV7-9 and TRBJ1-1; no firm D call. Looked up from germline, CDR1 is SEHNR and CDR2 is FQNEAQ (reference sequence). V lost 5 bases, J lost 10 bases, and 5 bases lay in between. This CDR3 is 9 amino acids long. The DNA of the CDR3 is TGTGCCAGCAGCCGGGGAGCTTTCTTT. Amino acid sequence: CASSRGAFF.

V gene TRBV4-1 combines with J gene TRBJ2-3, with TRBD1 as a possible D gene (6 bases). The CDR3 loop spans 15 amino acids. V lost 7 bases and J 2 bases, leaving 16 bases between the germline ends. Germline CDR1 and CDR2: MGHRA and YSYEKL. The CDR3 sequence: CASTYAQGPTDTQYF. The CDR3, as DNA: TGCGCCAGCACATATGCCCAGGGGCCCACAGATACGCAGTATTTT.

V is TRBV7-9 and J is TRBJ2-5; 10 bases align to TRBD1. V trimming: 7 bases; J trimming: 3 bases; junction bases outside the gene matches: 11. The CDR3 has 16 residues. Germline V gene sequence: CDR1 SEHNR, CDR2 FQNEAQ (reference sequence). The CDR3 nucleotides read TGTGCCAGCACCCCAATGAGACAGGGGGCAGAAGAGACCCAGTACTTC. Protein: CASTPMRQGAEETQYF.

The chain employs TRBV2 and TRBJ2-7; weak D call: TRBD1 (6 bases). The CDR3 loop spans 10 amino acids. V lost 8 bases to trimming and J lost 7 bases, with 9 bases between them. Per germline, CDR1 SNHLY and CDR2 FYNNEI. The DNA for the CDR3 is TGTGCCAGCGAGGGGGTGGAGCAGTACTTC. This sequence encodes CASEGVEQYF.

V is TRBV6-5 and J is TRBJ2-5, with 12 bases aligning to TRBD2. The J call may not be correct, given that the DNA end is closer to TRBJ2-7. The CDR3 covers 16 residues. CDR1 MNHEY and CDR2 SVGAGI come from the germline V gene. The CDR3 here is CASSYLGLAGTYEQYF. The CDR3 DNA follows: TGTGCCAGCAGTTACCTCGGACTAGCGGGGACCTACGAGCAGTACTTC.

This clone was counted once. The chain recombines TRBV28 with TRBJ2-7; D may be TRBD2 (5 bases). Trimming removed 7 bases at V and 6 bases at J, with 10 bases between. The CDR3 length is 11 residues. Germline assignment: CDR1 MDHEN and CDR2 SYDVKM. This CDR3 reads CASKREIEQYF. The DNA of the CDR3 is TGTGCCAGCAAACGGGAAATCGAGCAGTACTTC.

This clone is a singleton in its sample. The chain is built from TRBV19 and TRBJ2-6; perhaps TRBD2 as D (5 bases). The germline V gene has CDR1 LNHDA and CDR2 SQIVND (reference sequence). This CDR3 comprises 15 residues. Trimming shortened V by 3 bases and J by 0 bases, and 6 bases separated the two germline ends. CDR3 nucleotides: TGTGCCAGTAGTATTGGGAGCTCTGGGGCCAACGTCCTGACTTTC. Translating it yields CASSIGSSGANVLTF.

The gene calls are TRBV29-1 and TRBJ2-7; D possibly corresponds to TRBD2 (5 bases). CDR1 is SQVTM, CDR2 ANQGSEA, per germline. CDR3 length: 11 residues. Trimming took 3 bases from V and 10 from J, leaving 13 bases between them. The CDR3 nucleotides read TGCAGCGTTGAGACTAAAGAAACCCAGTACTTC. Translating gives CSVETKETQYF.

This chain connects TRBV16 to TRBJ1-2, with D possibly TRBD1 on 6 matching bases. Trimming removed 4 bases from V and 12 bases from J, with 15 bases in between. The V gene's germline CDR1 is KGHSY and CDR2 FQNENV. This CDR3 region has 12 residues. The CDR3 region is CASSPYGTPDTF. The CDR3 region has the DNA TGTGCCAGCAGCCCATATGGGACACCCGACACCTTC.

This clone was seen just once. CDR3 amino acids: CASRPGLAGLYEQYF. CDR3 bases: TGTGCCAGCAGACCGGGACTAGCGGGCCTCTACGAGCAGTACTTC. This chain connects TRBV2 to TRBJ2-7; 12 nucleotides align to TRBD2. Trimming cost V 6 bases and J 3 bases; bases outside gene matches: 6. This CDR3 spans 15 amino acids. Germline V lookup: CDR1 SNHLY, CDR2 FYNNEI.

This rearrangement joins TRBV9 to TRBJ1-4, with D maybe TRBD1 (5 bases). Looked up from germline, CDR1 is SGDLS and CDR2 is YYNGEE. The CDR3 extends over 12 amino acids. Trimming pared 4 bases from V and 5 bases from J, leaving 6 bases between. CDR3 protein: CASSRGNEKLFF. Here the CDR3 DNA reads TGTGCCAGCAGCCGGGGGAATGAAAAACTGTTTTTT.